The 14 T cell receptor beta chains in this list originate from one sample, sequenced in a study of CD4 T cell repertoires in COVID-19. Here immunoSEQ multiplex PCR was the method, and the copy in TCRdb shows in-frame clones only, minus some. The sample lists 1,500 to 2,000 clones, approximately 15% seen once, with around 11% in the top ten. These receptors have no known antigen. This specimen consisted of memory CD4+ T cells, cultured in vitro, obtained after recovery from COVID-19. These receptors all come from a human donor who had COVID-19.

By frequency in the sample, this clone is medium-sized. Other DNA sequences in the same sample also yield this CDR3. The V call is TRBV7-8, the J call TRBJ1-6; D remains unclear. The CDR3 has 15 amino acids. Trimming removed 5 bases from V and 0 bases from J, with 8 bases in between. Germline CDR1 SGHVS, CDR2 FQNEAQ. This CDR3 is CASSPVGSYNSPLHF. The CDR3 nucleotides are TGTGCCAGCAGCCCCGTGGGCTCCTATAATTCACCCCTCCACTTT.

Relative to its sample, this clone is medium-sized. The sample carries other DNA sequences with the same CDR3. In DNA form, the CDR3 reads TGTGCCAGCAGTTTGGGGCGAGTCTACGAGCAGTACTTC. Protein: CASSLGRVYEQYF. The J gene is TRBJ2-7, the V gene TRBV12-3 or TRBV12-4; D might be TRBD1 (5 bases). The CDR3 has 13 amino acids. V lost 3 bases, J lost 3 bases, and 9 bases lay in between.

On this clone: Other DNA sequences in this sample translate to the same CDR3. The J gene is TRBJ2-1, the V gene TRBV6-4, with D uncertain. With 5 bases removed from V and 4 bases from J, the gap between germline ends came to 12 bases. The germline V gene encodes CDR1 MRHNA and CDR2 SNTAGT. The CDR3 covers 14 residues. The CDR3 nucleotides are TGTGCCAGCAGTAGTTCTGGGCGGTACAATGAGCAGTTCTTC. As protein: CASSSSGRYNEQFF.

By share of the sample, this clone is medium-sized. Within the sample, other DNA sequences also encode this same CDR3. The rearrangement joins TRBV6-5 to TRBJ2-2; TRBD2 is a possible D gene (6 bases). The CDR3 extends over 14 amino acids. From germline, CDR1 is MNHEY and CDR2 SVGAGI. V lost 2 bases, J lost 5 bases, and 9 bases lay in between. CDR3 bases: TGTGCCAGCAGTTACAGGGGAGGAACCGGGGAGCTGTTTTTT. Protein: CASSYRGGTGELFF.

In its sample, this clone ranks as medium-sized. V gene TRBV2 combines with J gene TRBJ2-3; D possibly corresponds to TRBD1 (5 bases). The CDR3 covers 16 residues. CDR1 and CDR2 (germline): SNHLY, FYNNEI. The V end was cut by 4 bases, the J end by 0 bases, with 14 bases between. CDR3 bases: TGTGCCAGCAGTGCAGCCACAGGACGGAGCACAGATACGCAGTATTTT. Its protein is CASSAATGRSTDTQYF.

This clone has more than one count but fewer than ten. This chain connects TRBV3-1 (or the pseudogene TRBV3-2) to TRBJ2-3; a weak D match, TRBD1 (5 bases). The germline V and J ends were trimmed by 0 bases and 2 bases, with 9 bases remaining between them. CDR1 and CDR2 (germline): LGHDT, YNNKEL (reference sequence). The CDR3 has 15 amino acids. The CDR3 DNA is TGTGCCAGCAGCCAAGACTCCAGGGTCACAGATACGCAGTATTTT. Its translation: CASSQDSRVTDTQYF.

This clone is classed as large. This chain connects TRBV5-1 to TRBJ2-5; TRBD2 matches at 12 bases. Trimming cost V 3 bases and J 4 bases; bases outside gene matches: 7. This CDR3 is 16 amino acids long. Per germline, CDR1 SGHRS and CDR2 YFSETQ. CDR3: CASSSSTSGGVETQYF. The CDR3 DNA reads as TGCGCCAGCAGCTCCTCGACTAGCGGGGGTGTAGAGACCCAGTACTTC.

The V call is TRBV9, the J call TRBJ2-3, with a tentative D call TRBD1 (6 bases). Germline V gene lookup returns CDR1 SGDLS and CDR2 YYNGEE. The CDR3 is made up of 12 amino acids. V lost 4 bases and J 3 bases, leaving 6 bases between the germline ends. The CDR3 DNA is TGTGCCAGCAGCAGGGGGACAGATACGCAGTATTTT. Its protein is CASSRGTDTQYF.

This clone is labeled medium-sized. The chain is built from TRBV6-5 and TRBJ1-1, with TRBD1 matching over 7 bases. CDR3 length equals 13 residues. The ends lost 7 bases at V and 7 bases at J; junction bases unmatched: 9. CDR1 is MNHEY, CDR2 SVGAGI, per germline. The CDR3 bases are TGTGCCAGCACAAGGAGGGGACAGCTTGAAGCTTTCTTT. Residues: CASTRRGQLEAFF.

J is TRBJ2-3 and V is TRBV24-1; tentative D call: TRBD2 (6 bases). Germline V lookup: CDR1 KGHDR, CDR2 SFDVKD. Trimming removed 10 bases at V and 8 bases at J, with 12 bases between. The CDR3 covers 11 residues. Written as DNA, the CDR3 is TGTGCCACGAGTAGCGGAGGTACGCAGTATTTT. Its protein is CATSSGGTQYF.

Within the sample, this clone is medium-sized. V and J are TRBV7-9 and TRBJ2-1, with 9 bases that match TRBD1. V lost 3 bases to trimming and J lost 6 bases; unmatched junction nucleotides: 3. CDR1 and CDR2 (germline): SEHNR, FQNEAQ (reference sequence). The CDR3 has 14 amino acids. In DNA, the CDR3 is TGTGCCAGCAGCTTGACAGGGGGTAGCAATGAGCAGTTCTTC. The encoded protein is CASSLTGGSNEQFF. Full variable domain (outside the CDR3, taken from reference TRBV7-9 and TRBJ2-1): DTGVSQNPRHKITKRGQNVTFRCDPISEHNRLYWYRQTLGQGPEFLTYFQNEAQLEKSRLLSDRFSAERPKGSFSTLEIQRTEQGDSAMYLCASSLTGGSNEQFFGPGTRLTVL.

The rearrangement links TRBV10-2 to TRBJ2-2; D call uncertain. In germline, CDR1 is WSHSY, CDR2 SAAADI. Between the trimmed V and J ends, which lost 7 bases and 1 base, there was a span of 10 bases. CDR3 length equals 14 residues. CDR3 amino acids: CASNLERNTGELFF. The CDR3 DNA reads TGCGCCAGCAACTTGGAAAGGAACACCGGGGAGCTGTTTTTT.

The CDR3 loop is CASRGQGALNGYTF. Written as DNA, the CDR3 is TGTGCCAGCAGAGGACAGGGGGCTTTGAATGGCTACACCTTC. The chain recombines TRBV6-6 with TRBJ1-2; 11 bases match TRBD1. Looked up from germline, CDR1 is MNHNY and CDR2 is SVGAGI (reference sequence). CDR3 length equals 14 residues. J lost 6 bases, V lost 6 bases, and 6 bases had no gene match.

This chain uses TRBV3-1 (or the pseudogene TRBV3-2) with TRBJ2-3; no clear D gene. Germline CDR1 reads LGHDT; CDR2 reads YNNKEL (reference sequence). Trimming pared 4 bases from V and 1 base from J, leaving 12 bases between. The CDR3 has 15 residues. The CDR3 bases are TGTGCCAGCAGCCCTCGGCCCCTCGGCACAGATACGCAGTATTTT. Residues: CASSPRPLGTDTQYF.